The rows below give T cell receptor beta chains drawn from one sample of a study of blood T cell repertoires in COVID-19. Here immunoSEQ multiplex PCR was the method, and the copy in TCRdb shows in-frame clones only, minus some. The sample holds 270,000 or so clones, 70% to 85% seen once. The material sequenced was peripheral blood. Source of these receptors: a human donor with COVID-19, enrolled during active disease. The donor label of this sample is uncertain. The CDR3 runs from the conserved cysteine through the conserved F or W. The D gene is left open where the match is weak. Expanded clones get a size class; other rows say once, few or many, or leave the size out.

J gene,clone size,D gene,V gene,CDR3 protein,CDR3 DNA
TRBJ2-2,once,NA,TRBV21-1,CASSSRTSGRVLNTGELFF,TGTGCCAGCAGCTCCCGGACTAGCGGGAGGGTCCTTAACACCGGGGAGCTGTTTTTT
TRBJ2-1,NA,NA,TRBV11-3,CASSLADEQFF,TGTGCCAGCAGCTTGGCCGATGAGCAGTTCTTC
TRBJ1-6,NA,NA,TRBV2,CASSELIRESPLHF,TGTGCCAGCAGTGAGTTGATCCGGGAATCACCCCTCCACTTT
TRBJ2-1,once,NA,TRBV29-1,CSVEGTRRFNEQFF,TGCAGCGTTGAAGGGACAAGAAGGTTCAATGAGCAGTTCTTC
TRBJ2-3,once,TRBD2,TRBV6-2/TRBV6-3,CASSYPGLAGTDTQYF,TGTGCCAGCAGTTACCCTGGACTAGCGGGAACAGATACGCAGTATTTT
TRBJ2-2,NA,NA,TRBV5-8,CASSLESANTGELFF,TGTGCCAGCAGCTTGGAGTCAGCGAACACCGGGGAGCTGTTTTTT
TRBJ2-5,NA,NA,TRBV11-2,CASSLGAPLGETQYF,TGTGCCAGCAGCCTGGGGGCTCCCCTAGGGGAGACCCAGTACTTC
TRBJ1-2,NA,NA,TRBV3-1/TRBV3-2,CASSQDAVTSYGYTF,TGTGCCAGCAGCCAAGATGCGGTCACCTCCTATGGCTACACCTTC
TRBJ2-1,once,TRBD1,TRBV2,CASSGDRNLYNEQFF,TGTGCCAGCAGCGGGGACAGAAACCTCTACAATGAGCAGTTCTTC
TRBJ1-4,NA,NA,TRBV4-1,CASSQDRTGDEKLFF,TGCGCCAGCAGCCAAGATAGAACTGGAGATGAAAAACTGTTTTTT
TRBJ2-2,NA,TRBD1,TRBV15,CATSRTGMSSGELFF,TGTGCCACCAGCCGGACAGGGATGAGTTCCGGGGAGCTGTTTTTT
TRBJ1-2,many,TRBD1,TRBV27,CASRAGGGLGYTF,TGTGCCAGCAGGGCAGGGGGAGGACTTGGCTACACCTTC
TRBJ2-1,NA,NA,TRBV10-2,CASTPTVGGEQFF,TGCGCCAGCACCCCTACGGTGGGAGGTGAGCAGTTCTTC
TRBJ1-2,NA,NA,TRBV15,CATSGRVGADYGYTF,TGTGCCACCAGCGGACGGGTTGGGGCTGACTATGGCTACACCTTC
TRBJ1-5,NA,NA,TRBV11-3,CASTLGFGEGQPQHF,TGTGCCAGCACTCTAGGGTTCGGGGAGGGGCAGCCCCAGCATTTT
TRBJ1-3,NA,NA,TRBV7-2,CASSLDGGRRRGNTIYF,TGTGCCAGCAGCTTAGACGGAGGGCGGCGAAGGGGAAACACCATATATTTT
TRBJ2-2,NA,TRBD2,TRBV7-7,CASSPLSGGLGELFF,TGTGCTAGCAGCCCCTTGTCGGGGGGACTCGGGGAGCTGTTTTTT
TRBJ2-7,NA,TRBD1,TRBV7-2,CASTTRQGREQYF,TGTGCCAGCACCACCAGACAGGGGCGCGAGCAGTACTTC
TRBJ1-5,NA,NA,TRBV20-1,CSASSGGNSNQPQHF,TGCAGTGCTAGTTCTGGGGGGAACAGCAATCAGCCCCAGCATTTT
TRBJ2-3,NA,TRBD1,TRBV25-1,CASSDRGDSGTDTQYF,TGTGCCAGCAGCGACAGGGGGGATTCGGGCACAGATACGCAGTATTTT
TRBJ2-5,NA,NA,TRBV28,CASTGRKGETQYF,TGTGCCAGCACGGGTAGGAAAGGAGAGACCCAGTACTTC
TRBJ2-1,few,NA,TRBV19,CASSTGFTYNEQFF,TGTGCCAGTAGTACCGGGTTTACCTACAATGAGCAGTTCTTC
TRBJ2-1,NA,TRBD2,TRBV28,CASSLLGEGNHNEQFF,TGTGCCAGCAGTTTACTTGGGGAGGGCAATCACAATGAGCAGTTCTTC
TRBJ1-2,few,NA,TRBV19,CASSTRNYGYTF,TGTGCCAGTAGTACCCGTAACTATGGCTACACCTTC
TRBJ1-5,NA,NA,TRBV19,CASSDGQGGNQPQHF,TGTGCCAGTAGTGACGGTCAAGGGGGCAATCAGCCCCAGCATTTT
TRBJ2-3,NA,NA,TRBV5-1,CASSLGASLLTDTQYF,TGCGCCAGCAGCTTGGGGGCCAGCCTGCTCACAGATACGCAGTATTTT
TRBJ1-3,once,NA,TRBV21-1,CASSKGTGRHGNTIYF,TGTGCCAGCAGCAAAGGGACAGGGCGACACGGAAACACCATATATTTT
TRBJ2-2,NA,NA,TRBV10-1,CASSESGDIKTGELFF,TGCGCCAGCAGTGAGTCAGGGGACATTAAGACCGGGGAGCTGTTTTTT
TRBJ2-1,NA,NA,TRBV28,CASSSTSDRYNEQFF,TGTGCCAGCAGTTCTACTAGCGACAGGTACAATGAGCAGTTCTTC
TRBJ1-1,NA,TRBD1,TRBV18,CASSPLQGDSTEAFF,TGTGCCAGCTCACCGTTACAGGGGGACTCTACTGAAGCTTTCTTT
TRBJ2-5,NA,NA,TRBV7-2,CASSSEGGETQYF,TGTGCCAGCAGCTCCGAAGGGGGAGAGACCCAGTACTTC
TRBJ2-4,NA,NA,TRBV19,CASAEVEFAKNIQYF,TGTGCCAGTGCGGAGGTTGAGTTTGCCAAAAACATTCAGTACTTC
TRBJ2-7,NA,TRBD2,TRBV5-1,CASSPGTSGDTISYEQYF,TGCGCCAGCAGTCCAGGGACTAGCGGGGATACGATTTCCTACGAGCAGTACTTC
TRBJ1-1,few,TRBD1,TRBV29-1,CSAPGQGNTEAFF,TGCAGCGCCCCGGGACAGGGGAACACTGAAGCTTTCTTT
TRBJ1-2,NA,TRBD1,TRBV29-1,CSVAGQGIGGYTF,TGCAGCGTTGCGGGACAGGGGATAGGGGGCTACACCTTC
TRBJ1-5,NA,NA,TRBV28,CASSFGRHSGQPQHF,TGTGCCAGCAGTTTCGGGAGACATTCGGGCCAGCCCCAGCATTTT
TRBJ2-2,NA,NA,TRBV5-1,CASSRGENTGELFF,TGCGCCAGCAGCCGAGGAGAAAACACCGGGGAGCTGTTTTTT
TRBJ1-6,once,NA,TRBV5-8,CASSSWQGASNNSPLHF,TGTGCCAGCAGTTCGTGGCAGGGTGCGTCAAATAATTCACCCCTCCACTTT
TRBJ2-7,NA,TRBD1,TRBV5-5,CASSPGTGGYEQYF,TGTGCCAGCAGCCCCGGGACAGGGGGCTACGAGCAGTACTTC
TRBJ1-2,NA,NA,TRBV12-3/TRBV12-4,CASSLTYEGYTF,TGTGCCAGCAGTTTAACGTACGAGGGTTACACCTTC
TRBJ1-1,NA,NA,TRBV10-3,CAISDNRMNTEAFF,TGTGCCATCAGTGATAACAGGATGAACACTGAAGCTTTCTTT
TRBJ2-5,NA,NA,TRBV7-8,CASSLGSGSMETQYF,TGTGCCAGCAGCTTAGGTTCAGGGTCCATGGAGACCCAGTACTTC
TRBJ2-7,NA,NA,TRBV7-9,CASSFAPSSYEQYF,TGTGCCAGCAGCTTTGCGCCTAGCTCCTACGAGCAGTACTTC
TRBJ1-2,NA,NA,TRBV7-9,CASSLGQPDF,TGTGCCAGCAGCCTGGGGCAGCCGGACTTC
TRBJ2-7,few,NA,TRBV7-2,CASSQGRENPRGNEQYF,TGTGCCAGCAGCCAGGGACGGGAGAACCCAAGGGGCAACGAGCAGTACTTC
TRBJ2-2,NA,TRBD2,TRBV19,CAPGGWVEYGELFF,TGTGCCCCGGGGGGGTGGGTGGAATATGGGGAGCTGTTTTTT
TRBJ1-1,NA,NA,TRBV2,CASSATLGTEAFF,TGTGCCAGCAGCGCGACTTTAGGCACTGAAGCTTTCTTT
TRBJ1-2,NA,TRBD1,TRBV28,CATLEAGTGALYGYTF,TGTGCCACCCTTGAGGCCGGGACAGGCGCTCTCTATGGCTACACCTTC
TRBJ1-1,NA,TRBD1,TRBV20-1,CSASGGGGTGAFF,TGCAGTGCTAGTGGGGGAGGAGGGACAGGGGCTTTCTTT
TRBJ2-5,NA,NA,TRBV18,CASSPGRQETQYF,TGTGCCAGCTCACCAGGCAGGCAAGAGACCCAGTACTTC
TRBJ2-2,once,TRBD1,TRBV6-2/TRBV6-3,CASSDRVFANTGELFF,TGTGCCAGCAGCGACAGGGTGTTCGCGAACACCGGGGAGCTGTTTTTT
TRBJ2-5,NA,TRBD2,TRBV19,CASSTRLAGAWETQYF,TGTGCCAGTAGTACCCGACTAGCGGGAGCTTGGGAGACCCAGTACTTC
TRBJ1-1,NA,NA,TRBV29-1,CSVAAGLATEAFF,TGCAGCGTGGCCGCGGGCCTCGCTACTGAAGCTTTCTTT
TRBJ2-7,NA,NA,TRBV6-5,CASSRTIGPTYEQYF,TGTGCCAGCAGCAGGACTATCGGACCTACCTACGAGCAGTACTTC
TRBJ1-3,once,TRBD1,TRBV9,CASSVGQGATGNTIYF,TGTGCCAGCAGCGTAGGACAGGGGGCTACTGGAAACACCATATATTTT
TRBJ2-3,NA,NA,TRBV6-5,CASSYKGAPGVSQYF,TGTGCCAGCAGTTACAAAGGCGCCCCGGGAGTTTCGCAGTATTTT
TRBJ1-5,NA,NA,TRBV30,CAWSQSARQPQHF,TGTGCCTGGAGTCAGTCCGCCCGCCAGCCCCAGCATTTT
TRBJ2-7,NA,TRBD2,TRBV27,CASSTGTSAYEQYF,TGTGCCAGCAGCACCGGGACTAGCGCCTACGAGCAGTACTTC